This passage covers 8 T cell receptor beta chains from one sample sequenced in a study of glioma-infiltrating T cells. TCR alpha and beta CDR3 regions were amplified from RNA using iRepertoire nested multiplex PCR. Via MiXCR, TCRdb re-called the multiplex PCR reads, giving one row per CDR3 protein. The sample has 100,000 to 150,000 distinct CDR3 sequences; approximately 25% are singletons. The specimen sequenced was glioma tissue, nonneoplastic brain tissue, or PBMCs (not recorded which). The receptor set was obtained from a human donor with low-grade glioma or glioblastoma, undergoing nonglioma brain surgery, or in good health (not recorded which).

This clonotype was recorded at least ten times. This chain joins TRBV7-9 and TRBJ1-1, with D maybe TRBD1 (5 bases). Looked up from germline, CDR1 is SEHNR and CDR2 is FQNEAQ (reference sequence). This CDR3 is 14 amino acids long. V lost 5 bases to trimming and J lost 4 bases, with 14 bases between them. Here the CDR3 DNA reads TGTGCCAGCAGCCTCTACGGGGGAACCACTGAAGCTTTCTTT. This sequence encodes CASSLYGGTTEAFF.

This clonotype appeared once. V usage is TRBV5-6 and J usage is TRBJ1-3, with D unresolved. With 0 bases removed from V and 0 bases from J, the gap between germline ends came to 13 bases. CDR3 length: 17 amino acids. Germline lookup yields CDR1 SGHDT and CDR2 YYEEEE. This CDR3 is CASSLAGRSFSGNTIYF. In DNA, the CDR3 is TGTGCCAGCAGCTTGGCCGGGAGGTCCTTCTCTGGAAACACCATATATTTT.

The genes are TRBV2 and TRBJ2-1, with a possible D match to TRBD2 (6 bases). The CDR3 contains 15 residues. Between the trimmed V and J ends, which lost 7 bases and 7 bases, there was a span of 20 bases. Looked up from germline, CDR1 is SNHLY and CDR2 is FYNNEI. The CDR3 coding sequence is TGTGCCAGCAACGAGCGAGCGGAGGGGAGGAATGAGCAGTTCTTC. This codes for CASNERAEGRNEQFF.

The chain has TRBV5-1 and TRBJ2-7, with 10 positions matching TRBD2. Unmatched junction bases numbered 7, after V lost 2 bases and J lost 2 bases. Looked up from germline, CDR1 is SGHRS and CDR2 is YFSETQ. CDR3 length: 16 residues. CDR3 region: CASSFSGGLATYEQYF. The CDR3 nucleotides read TGCGCCAGCAGCTTCTCGGGGGGACTAGCGACCTACGAGCAGTACTTC.

There are many counts of this clonotype. The chain carries TRBV4-3 and TRBJ2-1; 13 bases are a match to TRBD2. Trimming at V came to 3 bases and at J to 6 bases, leaving 8 bases not matched to a gene. Germline V gene data show CDR1 as LGHNA and CDR2 as YSLEER. CDR3 length equals 17 residues. The chain's CDR3 is CASSHPTSGRNFNEQFF. The CDR3 DNA reads as TGCGCCAGCAGCCACCCGACTAGCGGGAGGAATTTCAATGAGCAGTTCTTC.

This clonotype was found many times. J is TRBJ2-3 and V is TRBV6-1; weak D call: TRBD2 (6 bases). The germline V gene encodes CDR1 MNHNS and CDR2 SASEGT. V was cut by 10 bases and J by 0 bases, with 11 bases left in between. The CDR3 length is 13 residues. The CDR3: CAMDGGSTDTQYF. CDR3 sequence (DNA): TGTGCCATGGACGGGGGAAGCACAGATACGCAGTATTTT.

The V and J genes are TRBV19 and TRBJ2-3; TRBD1 matches 8 bases. CDR3 length: 15 residues. Looked up from germline, CDR1 is LNHDA and CDR2 is SQIVND (reference sequence). With 6 bases clipped from V and 2 bases from J, the junction kept 7 bases outside the gene matches. The CDR3 reads CASSPGQVNTDTQYF. CDR3 nucleotides: TGTGCCAGTAGCCCGGGACAGGTTAACACAGATACGCAGTATTTT.

This clonotype came up a few times. The V and J genes are TRBV12-3 or TRBV12-4 and TRBJ2-5, with 9 positions matching TRBD1. CDR3 size: 17 residues. Trimming at V came to 4 bases and at J to 4 bases, leaving 13 bases not matched to a gene. The CDR3 here is CASSSPPGTGSGETQYF. The CDR3 DNA is TGTGCCAGCAGTTCCCCCCCCGGGACAGGGAGTGGAGAGACCCAGTACTTC.